This T cell receptor beta chain was retrieved from a study of neoadjuvant anti-PD-1 for oral cavity cancer. Study outcomes and limitations: Each response group had just a few patients in TCR analyses.

Noted time point: after neoadjuvant nivolumab, at surgical resection. Cohort: HPV-negative, locally advanced oral cavity squamous cell carcinoma patients. About this clone itself: Its antigen is still unknown.

The V gene's germline CDR1 is SGHRS and CDR2 YFSETQ. The CDR3 extends over 15 amino acids. The ends were cut back, 2 bases at V and 1 base at J, with 10 bases in the middle. Blood libraries mostly used approximately 0.5 ug genomic DNA, six replicates each. The protocol was immunoSEQ multiplex PCR, while the TCRdb copy is restricted to in-frame clones and leaves out a portion. The sample shows about 42,000 clones, roughly 77% of them seen only once. This receptor was taken from a person aged 35 to 85 with oral cavity squamous cell carcinoma. The chain joins TRBV5-1 to TRBJ2-1, with unresolved D. The sample in question was PBMCs, obtained after nivolumab (anti-PD-1) treatment. This CDR3 reads CASSLSSPSYNEQFF. DNA of the CDR3: TGCGCCAGCAGCTTATCCTCCCCTTCCTACAATGAGCAGTTCTTC.